This TCR beta chain was recorded in a study of blood T cell repertoires in COVID-19. Produced via immunoSEQ multiplex PCR; TCRdb's table is partial and in-frame only. The sample holds 200,000 to 250,000 clones, over 75% seen once. The germline CDR1 and CDR2 sequences are SGHTA and FQGNSA. Trimming removed 7 bases at V and 0 bases at J, with 12 bases between. The CDR3 has 15 amino acids. In Seattle, patients joined the study during active infection and were tracked longitudinally. Sample: peripheral blood. This clonotype was obtained from a woman aged 70-85 years with COVID-19, enrolled during active disease. The chain is built from TRBV7-2 and TRBJ2-2; possible D gene TRBD2, 6 bases. CDR3: CASTAGRTNTGELFF. The DNA of the CDR3 is TGTGCCAGCACTGCGGGACGGACGAACACCGGGGAGCTGTTTTTT. The variable domain in full, with the rest retrieved from reference TRBV7-2 and TRBJ2-2, is GAGVSQSPSNKVTEKGKDVELRCDPISGHTALYWYRQSLGQGLEFLIYFQGNSAPDKSGLPSDRFSAERTGGSVSTLTIQRTQQEDSAVYLCASTAGRTNTGELFFGEGSRLTVL.